Below, 9 T cell receptor beta chains from the same sample are listed, as sequenced in a study of CD8+CD57+ T cells in acquired aplastic anemia. Only patients with CD8+CD57+ cell expansion on flow cytometry were chosen for sequencing. Genomic DNA was employed as the template in profiling TCR beta VDJ and CDR3. Each CDR3 protein gets one entry after TCRdb re-called the reads with MiXCR. The sample lists approximately 300,000 distinct CDR3 sequences, 50% to 65% occurring once. The sample consisted of sorted CD4+, CD8+, or CD8+CD57+ T cells (not recorded which) from PBMCs. The receptors were sampled from a human donor with aplastic anemia.

The chain recombines TRBV7-2 with TRBJ2-1; D not certain. The V gene's germline CDR1 is SGHTA and CDR2 FQGNSA. This CDR3 spans 15 amino acids. Trimming removed 3 bases from V and 10 bases from J, with 19 bases in between. The CDR3 DNA is TGTGCCAGCAGCTTGGTTGGCAGGTCCCACTACGAGCAGTTCTTC. Amino acids: CASSLVGRSHYEQFF.

This clonotype was detected ten times or more. This rearrangement joins TRBV20-1 to TRBJ2-2, with 13 bases fitting TRBD2. The V gene's germline CDR1 is DFQATT and CDR2 SNEGSKA (reference sequence). V was clipped by 4 bases and J by 3 bases; unmatched bases: 5. This CDR3 region has 16 residues. The CDR3 reads CSANPGLAGDTGELFF. Here the CDR3 DNA reads TGCAGTGCTAACCCCGGACTAGCGGGGGACACCGGGGAGCTGTTTTTT.

This clonotype has at least ten counts. The chain is built from TRBV5-8 and TRBJ1-1, with D uncertain. This CDR3 has 15 residues. Germline-derived CDR1 and CDR2 are SGHTS and YDEGEE. Trimming pared 0 bases from V and 1 base from J, leaving 10 bases between. CDR3 residues: CASSLALPGNTEAFF. The DNA of the CDR3 is TGTGCCAGCAGCTTGGCTCTCCCTGGGAACACTGAAGCTTTCTTT.

The genes are TRBV20-1 and TRBJ1-4, with 9 bases lining up with TRBD1. Germline trimming cut 3 bases from V and 12 bases from J; bases unmatched to any gene: 8. CDR3 length: 13 amino acids. Germline V gene lookup returns CDR1 DFQATT and CDR2 SNEGSKA (reference sequence). CDR3 sequence: CSARGTGLSELFF. DNA for the CDR3: TGCAGTGCTAGGGGGACAGGGTTATCGGAACTGTTTTTT.

This clonotype was picked up many times. V is TRBV19 and J is TRBJ2-2; unclear D gene. The CDR3 extends over 14 amino acids. V lost 3 bases and J lost 2, with 7 bases in between. Germline V lookup: CDR1 LNHDA, CDR2 SQIVND (reference sequence). Here the CDR3 DNA reads TGTGCCAGTAGTATTAGGGTAAACACCGGGGAGCTGTTTTTT. Translation gives CASSIRVNTGELFF.

In its sample, this clonotype was seen many times. This chain uses TRBV3-1 with TRBJ1-3; D call uncertain. Trimming shortened V by 2 bases and J by 3 bases, and 14 bases separated the two germline ends. The germline V gene encodes CDR1 LGHDT and CDR2 YNNKEL (reference sequence). CDR3 length: 16 residues. CDR3 coding DNA: TGTGCCAGCAGCCAATCCACCTATATTCTTGGAAACACCATATATTTT. Amino acid sequence: CASSQSTYILGNTIYF.

This clonotype was counted ten times or more. CDR3 in DNA: TGTGCCAGCACCCGGCGGTTGACAGGGGGAGCCTACGAGCAGTACTTC. Amino acids: CASTRRLTGGAYEQYF. V usage is TRBV3-1 and J usage is TRBJ2-7; 9 nucleotides agree with TRBD1. The CDR3 extends over 16 amino acids. Per the germline V gene, CDR1 is LGHDT and CDR2 is YNNKEL (reference sequence). The ends lost 7 bases at V and 2 bases at J; junction bases unmatched: 12.

V is TRBV7-3 and J is TRBJ1-1; no clear D. V lost 5 bases, J lost 5 bases, and 15 bases lay in between. The length of the CDR3 is 14 residues. Germline-derived CDR1 and CDR2 are SGHTA and FQGTGA. The CDR3 sequence: CASSIGSTSTEAFF. Here the CDR3 DNA reads TGTGCCAGCAGCATCGGTTCTACGTCTACTGAAGCTTTCTTT. The variable domain in full, with the rest retrieved from reference TRBV7-3 and TRBJ1-1, is GAGVSQTPSNKVTEKGKYVELRCDPISGHTALYWYRQSLGQGPEFLIYFQGTGAADDSGLPNDRFFAVRPEGSVSTLKIQRTERGDSAVYLCASSIGSTSTEAFFGQGTRLTVV.

In its sample, this clonotype was seen many times. The J gene is TRBJ2-1, the V gene TRBV9; TRBD1 might be the D (6 bases). This CDR3 spans 14 amino acids. Germline V gene lookup returns CDR1 SGDLS and CDR2 YYNGEE. V was cut by 2 bases and J by 6 bases, with 12 bases left in between. For the CDR3, the DNA is TGTGCCAGCAGCGTCCAGGGGAGTAGCAATGAGCAGTTCTTC. Protein: CASSVQGSSNEQFF.